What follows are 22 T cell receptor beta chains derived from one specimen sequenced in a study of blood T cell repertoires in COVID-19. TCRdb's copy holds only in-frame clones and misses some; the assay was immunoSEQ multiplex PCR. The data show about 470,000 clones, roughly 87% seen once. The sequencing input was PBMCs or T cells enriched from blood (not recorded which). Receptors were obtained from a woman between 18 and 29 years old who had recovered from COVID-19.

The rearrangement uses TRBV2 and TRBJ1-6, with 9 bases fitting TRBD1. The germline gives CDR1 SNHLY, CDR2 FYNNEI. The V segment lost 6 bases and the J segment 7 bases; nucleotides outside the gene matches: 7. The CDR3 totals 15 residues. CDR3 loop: CASRATGGLNSPLHF. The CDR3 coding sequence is TGTGCCAGCAGGGCAACAGGGGGCCTAAATTCACCCCTCCACTTT.

CDR3 DNA: TGTGCCAGCAGCCGGGGGAGGGGATGGGAGACCCAGTACTTC. This codes for CASSRGRGWETQYF. The genes are TRBV11-2 and TRBJ2-5, with 7 bases lining up with TRBD2. Germline CDR1 reads SGHAT; CDR2 reads FQNNGV. The V gene end was trimmed by 5 bases and the J gene end by 5 bases; junction bases not matched to a gene: 8. The CDR3 contains 14 residues.

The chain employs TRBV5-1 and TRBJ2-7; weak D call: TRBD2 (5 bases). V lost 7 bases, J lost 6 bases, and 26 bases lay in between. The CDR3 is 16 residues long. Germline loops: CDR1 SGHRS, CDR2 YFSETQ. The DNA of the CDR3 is TGCGCCAGCTGCCGGGGTGGGCAGGCTGAATCTTCCGAGCAGTACTTC. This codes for CASCRGGQAESSEQYF.

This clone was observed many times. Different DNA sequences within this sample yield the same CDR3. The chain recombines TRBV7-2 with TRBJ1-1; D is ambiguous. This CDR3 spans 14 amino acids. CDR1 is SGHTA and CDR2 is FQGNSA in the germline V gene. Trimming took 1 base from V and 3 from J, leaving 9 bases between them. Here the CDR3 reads CASSLGGSYTEAFF. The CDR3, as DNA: TGTGCCAGCAGCTTAGGAGGCAGCTACACTGAAGCTTTCTTT.

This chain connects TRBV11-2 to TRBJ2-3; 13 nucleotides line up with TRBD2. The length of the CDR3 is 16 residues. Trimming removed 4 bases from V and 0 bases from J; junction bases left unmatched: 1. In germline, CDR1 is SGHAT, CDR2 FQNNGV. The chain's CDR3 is CASSSTSGGSTDTQYF. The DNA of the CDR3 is TGTGCCAGCAGCTCGACTAGCGGGGGGAGCACAGATACGCAGTATTTT.

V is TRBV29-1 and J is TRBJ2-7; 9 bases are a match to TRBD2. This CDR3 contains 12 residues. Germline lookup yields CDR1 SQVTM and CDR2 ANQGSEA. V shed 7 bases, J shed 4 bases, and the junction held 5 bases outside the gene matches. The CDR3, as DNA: TGCAGCGCGCTAGCGGGGAGGTACGAGCAGTACTTC. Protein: CSALAGRYEQYF.

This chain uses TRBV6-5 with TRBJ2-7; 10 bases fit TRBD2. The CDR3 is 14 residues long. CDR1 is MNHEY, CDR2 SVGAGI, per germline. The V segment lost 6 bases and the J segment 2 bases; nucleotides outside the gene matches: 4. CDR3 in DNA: TGTGCCAGCAGCCGACTAGCGGGCCCCTACGAGCAGTACTTC. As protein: CASSRLAGPYEQYF.

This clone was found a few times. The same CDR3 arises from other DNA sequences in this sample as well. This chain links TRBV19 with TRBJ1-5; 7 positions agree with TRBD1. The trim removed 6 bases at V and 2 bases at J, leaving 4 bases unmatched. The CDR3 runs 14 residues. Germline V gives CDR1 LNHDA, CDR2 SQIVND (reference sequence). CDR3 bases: TGTGCCAGTAGCAAAACAGGGGGCAATCAGCCCCAGCATTTT. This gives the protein CASSKTGGNQPQHF.

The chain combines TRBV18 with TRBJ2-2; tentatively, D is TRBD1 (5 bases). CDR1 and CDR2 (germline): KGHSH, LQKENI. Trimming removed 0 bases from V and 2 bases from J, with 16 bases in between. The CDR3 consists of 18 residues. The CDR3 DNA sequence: TGTGCCAGCTCACCACCTCCTGGACACGCTTTAAACACCGGGGAGCTGTTTTTT. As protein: CASSPPPGHALNTGELFF.

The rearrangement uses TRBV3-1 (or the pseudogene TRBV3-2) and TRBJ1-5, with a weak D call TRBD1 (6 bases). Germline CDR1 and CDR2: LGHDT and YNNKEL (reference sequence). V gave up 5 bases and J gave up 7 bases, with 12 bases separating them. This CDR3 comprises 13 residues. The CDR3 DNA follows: TGTGCCAGCAGCGAGGGGGTAGGGCAGCCCCAGCATTTT. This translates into CASSEGVGQPQHF.

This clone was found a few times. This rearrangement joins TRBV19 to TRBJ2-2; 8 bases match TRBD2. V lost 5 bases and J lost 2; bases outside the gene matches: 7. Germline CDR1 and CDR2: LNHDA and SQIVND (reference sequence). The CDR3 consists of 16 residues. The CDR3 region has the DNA TGTGCCAGTAGTTTTATAGCGGGGATCAACACCGGGGAGCTGTTTTTT. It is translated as CASSFIAGINTGELFF.

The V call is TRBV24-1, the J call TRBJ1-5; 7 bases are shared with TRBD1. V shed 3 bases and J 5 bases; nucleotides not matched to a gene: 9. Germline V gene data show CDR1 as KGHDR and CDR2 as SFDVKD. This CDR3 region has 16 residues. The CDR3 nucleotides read TGTGCCACCAGTGATCGTATAACAGGGGAAGATCAGCCCCAGCATTTT. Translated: CATSDRITGEDQPQHF.

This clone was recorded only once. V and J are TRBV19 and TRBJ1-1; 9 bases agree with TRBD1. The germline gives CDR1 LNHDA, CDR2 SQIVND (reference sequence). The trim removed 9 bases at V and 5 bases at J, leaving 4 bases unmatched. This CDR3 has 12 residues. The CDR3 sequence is CASGTGFTEAFF. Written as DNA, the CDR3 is TGTGCCAGCGGGACAGGGTTTACTGAAGCTTTCTTT.

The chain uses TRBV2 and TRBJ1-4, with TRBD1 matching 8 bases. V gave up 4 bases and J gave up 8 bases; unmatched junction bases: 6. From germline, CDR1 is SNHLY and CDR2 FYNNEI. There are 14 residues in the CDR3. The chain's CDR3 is CASSGNRGLEKLFF. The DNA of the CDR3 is TGTGCCAGCAGTGGTAACAGGGGGTTGGAAAAACTGTTTTTT.

The CDR3 loop is CASSPRGGENGYTF. CDR3 bases: TGTGCCAGCTCACCCCGTGGAGGGGAGAATGGCTACACCTTC. V gene TRBV18 combines with J gene TRBJ1-2; weak D call: TRBD1 (5 bases). The V and J ends lost 3 bases and 6 bases respectively, with 14 bases between them. There are 14 residues in the CDR3. CDR1 is KGHSH and CDR2 is LQKENI in the germline V gene.

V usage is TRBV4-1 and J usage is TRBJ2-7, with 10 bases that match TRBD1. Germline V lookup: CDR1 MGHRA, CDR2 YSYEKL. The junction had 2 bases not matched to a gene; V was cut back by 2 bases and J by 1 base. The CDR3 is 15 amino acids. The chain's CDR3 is CASSQRTGGSYEQYF. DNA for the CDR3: TGCGCCAGCAGCCAAAGGACAGGGGGATCCTACGAGCAGTACTTC.

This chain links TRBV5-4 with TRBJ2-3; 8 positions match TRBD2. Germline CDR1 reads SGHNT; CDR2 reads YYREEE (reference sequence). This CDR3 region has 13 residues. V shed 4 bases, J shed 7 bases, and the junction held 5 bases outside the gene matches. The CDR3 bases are TGTGCCAGCAGCCCCGGGGGGGCGAATACGCAGTATTTT. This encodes CASSPGGANTQYF.

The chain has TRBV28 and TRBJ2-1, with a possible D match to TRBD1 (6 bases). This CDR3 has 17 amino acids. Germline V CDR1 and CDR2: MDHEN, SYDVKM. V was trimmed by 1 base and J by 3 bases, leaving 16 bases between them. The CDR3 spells CASSLSGRGSFYNEQFF. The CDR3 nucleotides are TGTGCCAGCAGTTTATCAGGAAGGGGGTCCTTCTACAATGAGCAGTTCTTC.

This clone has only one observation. The CDR3 loop reads CASSAYSYNEQFF. CDR3 DNA sequence: TGTGCCAGCAGTGCCTACTCCTACAATGAGCAGTTCTTC. The chain couples TRBV27 to TRBJ2-1; D is unclear. The V and J ends lost 5 bases and 0 bases respectively, with 5 bases between them. CDR3 size: 13 residues. Germline CDR1 is MNHEY and CDR2 is SMNVEV (reference sequence).

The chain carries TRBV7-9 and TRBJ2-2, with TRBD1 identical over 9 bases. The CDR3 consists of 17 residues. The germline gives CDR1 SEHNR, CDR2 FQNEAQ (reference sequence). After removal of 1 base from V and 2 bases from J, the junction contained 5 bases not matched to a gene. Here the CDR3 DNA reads TGTGCCAGCAGCTTAGGGAGGACAGGGGTCAACACCGGGGAGCTGTTTTTT. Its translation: CASSLGRTGVNTGELFF.

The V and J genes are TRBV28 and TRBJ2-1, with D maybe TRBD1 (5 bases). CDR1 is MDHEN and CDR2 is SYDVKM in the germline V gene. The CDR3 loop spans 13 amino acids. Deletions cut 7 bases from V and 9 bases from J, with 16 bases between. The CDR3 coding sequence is TGTGCCAGCACGGACCCGGACAAGGGTGAGCAGTTCTTC. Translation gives CASTDPDKGEQFF.

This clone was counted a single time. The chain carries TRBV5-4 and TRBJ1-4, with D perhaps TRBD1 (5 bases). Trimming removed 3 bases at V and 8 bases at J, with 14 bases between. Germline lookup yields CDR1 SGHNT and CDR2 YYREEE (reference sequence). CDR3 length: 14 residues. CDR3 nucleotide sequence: TGTGCCAGCAGCTCCAGGGAAGACGGGGAAAAACTGTTTTTT. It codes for CASSSREDGEKLFF.